This entry lists 29 T cell receptor beta chains sequenced from one sample in a study of OX40 agonist ivuxolimab in advanced cancers. The protocol was immunoSEQ multiplex PCR, while the TCRdb copy is restricted to in-frame clones and leaves out a portion. Of tens of thousands of clones listed, roughly 91% are singletons. Sample: CD4+ or CD8+ T cells sorted from blood, taken in a trial of the OX40 agonist ivuxolimab. The receptors shown here come from an adult with an advanced solid tumor such as melanoma, head and neck, liver or kidney cancer.

CDR3 region: CASSLGTGINEKLFF. In DNA form, the CDR3 reads TGTGCCAGCAGCCTAGGGACAGGCATTAATGAAAAACTGTTTTTT. V usage is TRBV9 and J usage is TRBJ1-4; TRBD1 agrees at 8 bases. The CDR3 length is 15 residues. The trim removed 4 bases at V and 4 bases at J, leaving 6 bases unmatched. Looked up from germline, CDR1 is SGDLS and CDR2 is YYNGEE.

This clone has a single count. The genes are TRBV19 and TRBJ1-3; possible D gene TRBD1, 5 bases. V was shortened by 3 bases and J by 0 bases, with 15 bases between the two germline ends. The CDR3 totals 17 residues. The germline CDR1 and CDR2 sequences are LNHDA and SQIVND (reference sequence). CDR3 DNA sequence: TGTGCCAGTAGTATTTTGCTTGACAGCGCCTCTGGAAACACCATATATTTT. This encodes CASSILLDSASGNTIYF.

The chain joins TRBV5-5 to TRBJ2-1; D is uncertain. The CDR3 spans 15 residues. CDR1 SGHKS and CDR2 YYEKEE come from the germline V gene (reference sequence). V lost 5 bases and J 6 bases, leaving 18 bases between the germline ends. CDR3 sequence (DNA): TGTGCCAGCAGGCGTGAACAGAGTCCTCGCAATGAGCAGTTCTTC. Its translation is CASRREQSPRNEQFF.

The chain carries TRBV6-1 and TRBJ2-5; 7 bases fit TRBD2. CDR1 is MNHNS, CDR2 SASEGT, per germline. V trimming: 4 bases; J trimming: 1 base; junction bases outside the gene matches: 6. The CDR3 sequence is 15 residues long. The CDR3 loop is CASSVGGVSQETQYF. CDR3 nucleotides: TGTGCCAGCAGTGTGGGAGGGGTTAGCCAAGAGACCCAGTACTTC.

The chain links TRBV6-5 to TRBJ1-6; D not resolved. CDR1 is MNHEY, CDR2 SVGAGI, per germline. CDR3 length equals 13 residues. The V gene lost 8 bases and the J gene lost 8 bases, with 13 bases spanning the gap. The CDR3 protein is CASQHTSHSPLHF. CDR3 bases: TGTGCCAGCCAACACACCTCCCATTCACCCCTCCACTTT.

Here the CDR3 reads CASGPGDGLETQYF. The CDR3 DNA reads as TGTGCTAGTGGTCCCGGGGATGGTCTGGAGACCCAGTACTTC. The chain combines TRBV12-5 with TRBJ2-5, with D maybe TRBD2 (5 bases). Germline V gene data show CDR1 as LGHNT and CDR2 as FRNRAP. CDR3 length equals 14 residues. Trimming cost V 5 bases and J 5 bases, with 15 bases left between them.

The chain joins TRBV18 to TRBJ2-1; possible D gene TRBD1, 6 bases. The CDR3 length is 14 residues. V lost 1 base and J 7 bases, leaving 11 bases between the germline ends. The germline V gene encodes CDR1 KGHSH and CDR2 LQKENI. CDR3 in DNA: TGTGCCAGCTCACCACAAGAGACAGGTAATGAGCAGTTCTTC. This translates into CASSPQETGNEQFF.

The chain joins TRBV7-2 to TRBJ2-7; 11 bases fit TRBD2. Trimming took 5 bases from V and 0 from J; bases not matched to a gene: 6. CDR3 size: 16 residues. Germline V gene sequence: CDR1 SGHTA, CDR2 FQGNSA. This CDR3 reads CASSERLAGSSYEQYF. As DNA, the CDR3 is TGTGCCAGCAGCGAAAGACTAGCGGGGAGCTCCTACGAGCAGTACTTC.

A few counts support this clone. This chain joins TRBV11-2 and TRBJ1-1, with D uncertain. The length of the CDR3 is 15 residues. The germline gives CDR1 SGHAT, CDR2 FQNNGV. V was clipped by 5 bases and J by 2 bases, with 15 bases between them. The CDR3 here is CASSVLGTVNTEAFF. In DNA form, the CDR3 reads TGTGCCAGCAGCGTCCTCGGCACCGTAAACACTGAAGCTTTCTTT.

The sample holds one count of this clone. The genes are TRBV18 and TRBJ1-1, with D uncertain. V was shortened by 6 bases and J by 0 bases, with 17 bases between the two germline ends. CDR1 and CDR2 from the germline V gene are KGHSH and LQKENI. This CDR3 region has 16 residues. The DNA for the CDR3 is TGTGCCAGCTCCCCCCGGGCGGGGTTAATGAACACTGAAGCTTTCTTT. Translating gives CASSPRAGLMNTEAFF.

The chain links TRBV6-1 to TRBJ2-7, with D maybe TRBD1 (6 bases). Between the trimmed V and J ends, which lost 5 bases and 4 bases, there was a span of 9 bases. The CDR3 loop spans 12 amino acids. Germline CDR1 MNHNS, CDR2 SASEGT. CDR3 DNA: TGTGCCAGCAGTTGGACAGTGTACGAGCAGTACTTC. It yields the protein CASSWTVYEQYF.

The genes are TRBV6-5 and TRBJ1-2; D is ambiguous. Deletions cut 6 bases from V and 5 bases from J, with 13 bases between. CDR3 length: 13 residues. Germline loops: CDR1 MNHEY, CDR2 SVGAGI. CDR3 nucleotides: TGTGCCAGCAGCTCACCGGGGAGGTATGGCTACACCTTC. This encodes CASSSPGRYGYTF.

The V and J genes are TRBV5-4 and TRBJ2-2, with D perhaps being TRBD1 or TRBD2 (5 bases each). Trimming cost V 4 bases and J 6 bases, with 19 bases left between them. The CDR3 is 16 amino acids. Germline V lookup: CDR1 SGHNT, CDR2 YYREEE (reference sequence). The CDR3 nucleotides are TGTGCCAGCAGCCACGCCGTGGGGGAATCGGCCGGGGAGCTGTTTTTT. Protein: CASSHAVGESAGELFF.

The chain links TRBV5-1 to TRBJ1-2; D gene unclear. Germline V gives CDR1 SGHRS, CDR2 YFSETQ. V lost 7 bases, J lost 7 bases, and 14 bases lay in between. The CDR3 contains 12 residues. DNA of the CDR3: TGCGCCAGCGGAGGGCAAAGTGGTGGCTACACCTTC. Protein sequence: CASGGQSGGYTF. The full variable domain, in which reference TRBV5-1 and TRBJ1-2 provide the parts outside the CDR3, is KAGVTQTPRYLIKTRGQQVTLSCSPISGHRSVSWYQQTPGQGLQFLFEYFSETQRNKGNFPGRFSGRQFSNSRSEMNVSTLELGDSALYLCASGGQSGGYTFGSGTRLTVV.

The chain uses TRBV6-1 and TRBJ2-2, with D uncertain. Trimming shortened V by 7 bases and J by 0 bases, and 6 bases separated the two germline ends. The CDR3 sequence is 13 residues long. The germline CDR1 and CDR2 sequences are MNHNS and SASEGT. CDR3 in amino acids: CASTDPNTGELFF. CDR3 coding DNA: TGTGCCAGCACTGATCCGAACACCGGGGAGCTGTTTTTT.

V gene TRBV30 combines with J gene TRBJ1-6; TRBD1 is a possible D gene (5 bases). This CDR3 spans 12 amino acids. Germline V gene sequence: CDR1 GTSNPN, CDR2 SVGIG (reference sequence). Trimming left V 2 bases short and J 11 bases short, with 10 bases between. CDR3 protein: CAWSPRVAPLHF. The DNA for the CDR3 is TGTGCCTGGAGTCCCAGGGTGGCACCCCTCCACTTT.

The chain has TRBV6-5 and TRBJ2-5, with 8 positions matching TRBD1. The J call may be mistaken, given a closer DNA end match to TRBJ2-7. CDR3 size: 15 residues. Germline CDR1 MNHEY, CDR2 SVGAGI. The CDR3: CASSPGTGGTYEQYF. CDR3 in DNA: TGTGCCAGCAGTCCCGGGACAGGCGGTACCTACGAGCAGTACTTC.

The chain is built from TRBV18 and TRBJ2-3; D not certain. The V and J ends lost 5 bases and 7 bases respectively, with 13 bases between them. This CDR3 region has 13 residues. Germline assignment: CDR1 KGHSH and CDR2 LQKENI. The CDR3 sequence is CASSESTYNTQYF. For the CDR3, the DNA is TGTGCCAGCTCAGAGAGTACGTACAATACGCAGTATTTT. Variable domain in full (rest from reference TRBV18 and TRBJ2-3): NAGVMQNPRHLVRRRGQEARLRCSPMKGHSHVYWYRQLPEEGLKFMVYLQKENIIDESGMPKERFSAEFPKEGPSILRIQQVVRGDSAAYFCASSESTYNTQYFGPGTRLTVL.

The rearrangement uses TRBV6-1 and TRBJ1-3; D unclear. The CDR3 has 15 amino acids. Germline lookup yields CDR1 MNHNS and CDR2 SASEGT. V lost 4 bases to trimming and J lost 3 bases, with 13 bases between them. This CDR3 reads CASSGGGSGGNTIYF. DNA for the CDR3: TGTGCCAGCAGTGGAGGAGGGTCTGGTGGAAACACCATATATTTT.

J is TRBJ2-2 and V is TRBV28; TRBD2 is a possible D gene (5 bases). Trimming left V 6 bases short and J 0 bases short, with 5 bases between. The CDR3 has 13 amino acids. Germline values: CDR1 MDHEN, CDR2 SYDVKM. The CDR3 loop reads CASRDSNTGELFF. DNA of the CDR3: TGTGCCAGCAGGGACTCGAACACCGGGGAGCTGTTTTTT.

J is TRBJ2-6 and V is TRBV5-1; D is ambiguous. This CDR3 is built from 13 residues. CDR1 and CDR2 (germline): SGHRS, YFSETQ. Trimming removed 5 bases at V and 4 bases at J, with 7 bases between. CDR3 nucleotide sequence: TGCGCCAGCAGGGTACCCGGGGCCAACGTCCTGACTTTC. As protein: CASRVPGANVLTF.

The chain joins TRBV5-8 to TRBJ1-3; no clear D. Trimming stripped 3 bases from V and 0 bases from J, with 7 bases between. The CDR3 is 14 amino acids. CDR1 SGHTS and CDR2 YDEGEE come from the germline V gene. This chain's CDR3 is CASSSSFSGNTIYF. The CDR3 DNA reads TGTGCCAGCAGCTCGTCCTTCTCTGGAAACACCATATATTTT.

The rearrangement joins TRBV7-2 to TRBJ2-3; D uncertain. Per germline, CDR1 SGHTA and CDR2 FQGNSA. The CDR3 loop spans 14 amino acids. The V end was cut by 2 bases, the J end by 0 bases, with 6 bases between. The CDR3 sequence is CASSLITSTDTQYF. The CDR3 nucleotides are TGTGCCAGCAGCTTAATCACTAGCACAGATACGCAGTATTTT.

The chain links TRBV5-1 to TRBJ2-2; D is uncertain. The CDR3 extends over 14 amino acids. CDR1 is SGHRS and CDR2 is YFSETQ in the germline V gene. V was cut by 0 bases and J by 6 bases, with 9 bases left in between. CDR3 region: CASSLALWAGELFF. For the CDR3, the DNA is TGCGCCAGCAGCTTGGCCCTATGGGCCGGGGAGCTGTTTTTT.

This chain uses TRBV30 with TRBJ1-6, with D uncertain. Trimming left V 4 bases short and J 12 bases short, with 10 bases between. CDR1 GTSNPN and CDR2 SVGIG come from the germline V gene (reference sequence). The CDR3 extends over 11 amino acids. The CDR3 here is CAWMGRGPLHF. The CDR3 nucleotides are TGTGCCTGGATGGGTCGGGGACCCCTCCACTTT.

The chain employs TRBV7-2 and TRBJ1-1; D ambiguous. Germline assignment: CDR1 SGHTA and CDR2 FQGNSA. With 0 bases removed from V and 4 bases from J, the gap between germline ends came to 9 bases. The CDR3 runs 14 residues. In DNA form, the CDR3 reads TGTGCCAGCAGCTTAGCGACCCGAGGCACTGAAGCTTTCTTT. Encoded protein: CASSLATRGTEAFF.

The V and J genes are TRBV2 and TRBJ2-7, with 7 bases that match TRBD1. The CDR3 runs to 14 residues. V shed 3 bases and J 0 bases; nucleotides not matched to a gene: 2. Germline V gene sequence: CDR1 SNHLY, CDR2 FYNNEI. CDR3 sequence reads: CASSEDRSSYEQYF. CDR3 nucleotide sequence: TGTGCCAGCAGTGAGGACAGGAGCTCCTACGAGCAGTACTTC.

The chain joins TRBV6-1 to TRBJ1-1; D gene ambiguous. The CDR3 contains 14 residues. V was pared by 5 bases and J by 5 bases, with 15 bases between. CDR1 and CDR2 (germline): MNHNS, SASEGT. This chain's CDR3 is CASSSGGPRTEAFF. The DNA for the CDR3 is TGTGCCAGCAGTTCCGGCGGCCCAAGGACTGAAGCTTTCTTT.

The chain uses TRBV5-3 and TRBJ1-2; a weak D match, TRBD1 (6 bases). TRBV5-3 is an ORF, and what it does is uncertain. This CDR3 is built from 15 residues. V lost 8 bases, J lost 4 bases, and 21 bases lay in between. The CDR3 here is CASRSYSGGPYGYTF. The CDR3, as DNA: TGTGCCAGCAGGTCCTACTCCGGGGGCCCCTATGGCTACACCTTC.